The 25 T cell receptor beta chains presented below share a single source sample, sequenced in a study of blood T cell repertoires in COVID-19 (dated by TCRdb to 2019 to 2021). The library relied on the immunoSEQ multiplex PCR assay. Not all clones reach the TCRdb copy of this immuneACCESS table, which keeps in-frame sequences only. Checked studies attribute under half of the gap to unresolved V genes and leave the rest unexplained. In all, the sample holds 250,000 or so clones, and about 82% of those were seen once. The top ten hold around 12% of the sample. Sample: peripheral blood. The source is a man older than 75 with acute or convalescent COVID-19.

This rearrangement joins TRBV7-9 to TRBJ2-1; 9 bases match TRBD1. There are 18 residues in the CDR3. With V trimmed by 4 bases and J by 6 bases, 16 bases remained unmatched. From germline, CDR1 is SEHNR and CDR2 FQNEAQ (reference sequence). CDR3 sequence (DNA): TGTGCCAGCAGCTCACTACAGTCGACAGGGGGAAAGGGCAATGAGCAGTTCTTC. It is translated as CASSSLQSTGGKGNEQFF.

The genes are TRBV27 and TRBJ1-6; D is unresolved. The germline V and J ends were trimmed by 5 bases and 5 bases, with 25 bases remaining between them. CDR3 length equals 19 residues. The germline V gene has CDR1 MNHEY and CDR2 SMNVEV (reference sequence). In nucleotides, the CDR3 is TGTGCCAGCAGTCCGGGGTCCGTCGGGCCCTTTGCAAATAATTCACCCCTCCACTTT. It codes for CASSPGSVGPFANNSPLHF.

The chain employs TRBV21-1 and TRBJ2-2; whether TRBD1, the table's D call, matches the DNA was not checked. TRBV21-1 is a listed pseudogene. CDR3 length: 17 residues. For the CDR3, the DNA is TGTGCCAGCAGCCCGACAGCCGGGACAGGGGGAACCGGGGAGCTGTTTTTT. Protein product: CASSPTAGTGGTGELFF.

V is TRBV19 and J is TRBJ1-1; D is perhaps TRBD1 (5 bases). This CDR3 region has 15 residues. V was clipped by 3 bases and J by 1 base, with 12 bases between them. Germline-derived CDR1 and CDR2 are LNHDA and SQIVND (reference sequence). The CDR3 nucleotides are TGTGCCAGTAGTATTGTATTGGGGCAGAACACTGAAGCTTTCTTT. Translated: CASSIVLGQNTEAFF.

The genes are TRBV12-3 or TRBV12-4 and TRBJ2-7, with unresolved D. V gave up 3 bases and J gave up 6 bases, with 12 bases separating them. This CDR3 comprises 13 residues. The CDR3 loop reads CASSLARSGEQYF. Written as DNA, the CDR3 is TGTGCCAGCAGTTTGGCCCGGTCGGGCGAGCAGTACTTC.

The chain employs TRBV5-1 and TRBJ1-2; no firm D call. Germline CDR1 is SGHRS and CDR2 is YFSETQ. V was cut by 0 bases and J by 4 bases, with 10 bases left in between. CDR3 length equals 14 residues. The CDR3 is CASSLEREAYGYTF. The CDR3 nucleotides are TGCGCCAGCAGCTTGGAGCGGGAAGCCTATGGCTACACCTTC.

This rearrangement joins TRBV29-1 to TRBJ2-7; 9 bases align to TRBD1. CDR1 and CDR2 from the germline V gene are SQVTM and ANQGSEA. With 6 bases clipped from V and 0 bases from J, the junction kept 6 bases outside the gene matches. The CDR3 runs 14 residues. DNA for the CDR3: TGCAGCGTATCGGGACAGGGCACCTCCTACGAGCAGTACTTC. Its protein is CSVSGQGTSYEQYF.

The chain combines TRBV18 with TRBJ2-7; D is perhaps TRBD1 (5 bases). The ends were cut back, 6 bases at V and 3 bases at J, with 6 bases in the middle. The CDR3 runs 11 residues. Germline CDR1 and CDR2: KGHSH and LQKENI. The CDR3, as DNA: TGTGCCAGCTCCGACAGCTACGAGCAGTACTTC. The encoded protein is CASSDSYEQYF.

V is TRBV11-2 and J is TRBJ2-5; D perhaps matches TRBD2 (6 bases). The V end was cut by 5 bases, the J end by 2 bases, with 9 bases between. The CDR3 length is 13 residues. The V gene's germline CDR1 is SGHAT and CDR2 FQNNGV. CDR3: CASSPGLQETQYF. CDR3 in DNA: TGTGCCAGCAGCCCGGGACTGCAAGAGACCCAGTACTTC.

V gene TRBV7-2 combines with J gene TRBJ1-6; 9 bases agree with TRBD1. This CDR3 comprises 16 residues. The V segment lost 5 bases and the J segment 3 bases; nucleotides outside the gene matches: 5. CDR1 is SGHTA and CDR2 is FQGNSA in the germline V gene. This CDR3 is CASSRGQGYYNSPLHF. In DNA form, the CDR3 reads TGTGCCAGCAGCCGGGGACAGGGATACTATAATTCACCCCTCCACTTT. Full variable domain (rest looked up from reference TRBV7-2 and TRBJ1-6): GAGVSQSPSNKVTEKGKDVELRCDPISGHTALYWYRQSLGQGLEFLIYFQGNSAPDKSGLPSDRFSAERTGGSVSTLTIQRTQQEDSAVYLCASSRGQGYYNSPLHFGNGTRLTVT.

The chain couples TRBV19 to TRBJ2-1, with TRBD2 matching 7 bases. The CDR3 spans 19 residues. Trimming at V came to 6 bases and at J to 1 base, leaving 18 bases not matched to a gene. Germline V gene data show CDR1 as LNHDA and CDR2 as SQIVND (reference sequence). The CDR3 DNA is TGTGCCAGTAGCCTCAATCCCTTACCAGGGAGGGGATCCTACAATGAGCAGTTCTTC. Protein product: CASSLNPLPGRGSYNEQFF.

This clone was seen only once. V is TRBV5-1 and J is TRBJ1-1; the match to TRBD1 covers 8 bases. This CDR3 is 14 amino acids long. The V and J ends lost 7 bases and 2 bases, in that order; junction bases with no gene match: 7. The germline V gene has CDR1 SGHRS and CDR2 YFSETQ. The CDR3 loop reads CASRTGYRNTEAFF. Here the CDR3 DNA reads TGCGCCAGCCGGACAGGGTATCGTAACACTGAAGCTTTCTTT.

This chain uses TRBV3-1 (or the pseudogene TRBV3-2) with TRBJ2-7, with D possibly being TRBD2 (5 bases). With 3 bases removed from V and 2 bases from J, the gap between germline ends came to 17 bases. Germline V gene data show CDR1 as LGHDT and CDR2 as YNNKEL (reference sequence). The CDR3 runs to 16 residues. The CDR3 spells CASSHRDSDSPYEQYF. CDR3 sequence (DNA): TGTGCCAGCAGCCATCGGGATAGCGACTCTCCCTACGAGCAGTACTTC.

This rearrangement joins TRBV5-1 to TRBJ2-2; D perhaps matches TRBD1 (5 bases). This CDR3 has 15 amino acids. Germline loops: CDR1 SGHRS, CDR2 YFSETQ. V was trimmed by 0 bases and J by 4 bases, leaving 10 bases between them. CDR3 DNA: TGCGCCAGCAGCTTGGCTTTGGGGCCCACCGGGGAGCTGTTTTTT. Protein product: CASSLALGPTGELFF.

The CDR3 protein is CIGGSFHGYTF. For the CDR3, the DNA is TGCATCGGAGGATCGTTCCATGGCTACACCTTC. V and J are TRBV29-1 and TRBJ1-2; no clear D. The CDR3 sequence is 11 residues long. The germline CDR1 and CDR2 sequences are SQVTM and ANQGSEA.

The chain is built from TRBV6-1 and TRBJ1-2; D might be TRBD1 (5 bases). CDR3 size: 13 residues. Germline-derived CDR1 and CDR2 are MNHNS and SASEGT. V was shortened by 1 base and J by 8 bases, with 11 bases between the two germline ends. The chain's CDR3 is CASSEGQLTGYTF. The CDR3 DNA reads TGTGCCAGCAGTGAAGGACAGCTCACAGGCTACACCTTC.

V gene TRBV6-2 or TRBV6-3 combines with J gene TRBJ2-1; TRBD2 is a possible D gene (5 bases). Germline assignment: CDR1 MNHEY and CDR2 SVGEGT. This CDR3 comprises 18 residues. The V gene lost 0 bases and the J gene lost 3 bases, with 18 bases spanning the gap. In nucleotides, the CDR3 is TGTGCCAGCAGTTACTCTACATGGACGTCGGGAAACTACAATGAGCAGTTCTTC. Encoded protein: CASSYSTWTSGNYNEQFF.

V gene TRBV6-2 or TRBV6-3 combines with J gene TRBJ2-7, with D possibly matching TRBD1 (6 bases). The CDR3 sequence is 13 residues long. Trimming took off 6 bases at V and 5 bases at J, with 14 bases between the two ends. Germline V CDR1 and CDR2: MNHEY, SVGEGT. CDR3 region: CASSPTGLNEQYF. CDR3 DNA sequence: TGTGCCAGCAGCCCCACAGGGCTGAACGAGCAGTACTTC.

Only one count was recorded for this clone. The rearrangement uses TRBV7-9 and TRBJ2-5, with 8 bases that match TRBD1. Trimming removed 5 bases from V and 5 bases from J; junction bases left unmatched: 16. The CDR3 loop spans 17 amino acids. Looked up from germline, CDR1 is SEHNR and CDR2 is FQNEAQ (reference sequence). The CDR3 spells CASSRGTQGALSETQYF. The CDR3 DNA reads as TGTGCCAGCAGCCGAGGCACCCAGGGGGCGCTGAGTGAGACCCAGTACTTC.

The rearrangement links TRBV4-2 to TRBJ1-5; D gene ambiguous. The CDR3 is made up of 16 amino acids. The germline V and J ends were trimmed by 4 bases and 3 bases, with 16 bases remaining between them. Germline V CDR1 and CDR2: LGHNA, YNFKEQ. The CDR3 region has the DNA TGTGCCAGCAGCCCAGCCGCGGGAGCTAACAATCAGCCCCAGCATTTT. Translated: CASSPAAGANNQPQHF.

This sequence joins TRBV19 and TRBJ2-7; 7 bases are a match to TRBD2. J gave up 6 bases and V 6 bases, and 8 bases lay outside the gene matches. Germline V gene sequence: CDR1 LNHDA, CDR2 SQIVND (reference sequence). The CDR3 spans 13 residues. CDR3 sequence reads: CASSTGRQSEQYF. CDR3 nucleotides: TGTGCCAGTAGCACCGGGAGGCAGAGCGAGCAGTACTTC.

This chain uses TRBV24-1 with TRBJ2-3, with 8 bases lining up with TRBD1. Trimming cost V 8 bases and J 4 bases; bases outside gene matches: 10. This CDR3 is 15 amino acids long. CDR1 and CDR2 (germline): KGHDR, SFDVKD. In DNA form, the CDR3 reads TGTGCCACCATGGCCGGGACAGGACTTTCAGATACGCAGTATTTT. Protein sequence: CATMAGTGLSDTQYF.

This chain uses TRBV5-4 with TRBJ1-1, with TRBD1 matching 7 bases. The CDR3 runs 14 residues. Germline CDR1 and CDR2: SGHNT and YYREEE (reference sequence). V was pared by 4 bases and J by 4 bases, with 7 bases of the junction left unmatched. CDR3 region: CASSLKGAITEAFF. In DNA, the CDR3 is TGTGCCAGCAGCCTGAAGGGGGCGATCACTGAAGCTTTCTTT.

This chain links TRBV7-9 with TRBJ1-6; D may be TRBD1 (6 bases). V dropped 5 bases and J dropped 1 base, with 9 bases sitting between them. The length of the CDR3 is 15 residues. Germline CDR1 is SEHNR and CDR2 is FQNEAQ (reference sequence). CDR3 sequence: CASSRTGSYNSPLHF. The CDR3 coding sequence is TGTGCCAGCAGCCGAACAGGGTCCTATAATTCACCCCTCCACTTT.

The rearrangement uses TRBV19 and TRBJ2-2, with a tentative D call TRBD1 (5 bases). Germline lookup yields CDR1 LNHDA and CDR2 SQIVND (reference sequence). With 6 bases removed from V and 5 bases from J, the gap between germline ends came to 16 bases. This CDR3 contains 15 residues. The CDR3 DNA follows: TGTGCCAGTAGACCCTCGGACACCCCGACCGGGGAGCTGTTTTTT. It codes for CASRPSDTPTGELFF.